A selection of T cell receptor beta chains follows, all from one sample in a study of shared clonotypes between healthy human individuals. Profiled with immunoSEQ multiplex PCR; TCRdb holds only in-frame clones, not every one. This table holds about 2.1 million clones, just over 90% found once. Source material: naive CD8+ T cells from PBMCs. The source of these receptors is a man aged 18 to 35 in good health. Some clones in this sample may be carry-over from other donors' samples. Each CDR3 is given with its conserved first and last residue. The order of the fields is D gene, J gene, V gene, CDR3 protein, CDR3 DNA. The D gene is left open where the match is weak.

TRBD2,TRBJ2-1,TRBV6-5,CASSSPRLAGYLEQFF,TGTGCCAGCAGTTCCCCCCGGCTAGCGGGATATCTTGAGCAGTTCTTC
.,TRBJ2-1,TRBV15,CATSPGSYNEQFF,TGTGCCACCAGCCCTGGTTCCTACAATGAGCAGTTCTTC
.,TRBJ1-1,TRBV14,CASSPPGAFTEAFF,TGTGCCAGCAGCCCCCCCGGGGCATTCACTGAAGCTTTCTTT
.,TRBJ1-1,TRBV4-3,CASSQGYSEAFF,TGCGCCAGCAGCCAAGGGTACTCTGAAGCTTTCTTT
TRBD2,TRBJ2-7,TRBV6-5,CASSYAGGGYEQYF,TGTGCCAGCAGTTACGCGGGAGGAGGCTACGAGCAGTACTTC
.,TRBJ2-7,TRBV28,CASTRMGIHEQYF,TGTGCCAGCACCAGGATGGGTATCCACGAGCAGTACTTC
.,TRBJ2-5,TRBV6-1,CASSAAFPRETQYF,TGTGCCAGCAGTGCTGCGTTCCCTCGGGAGACCCAGTACTTC
.,TRBJ2-3,TRBV7-2,CASSLALGGIHLPDTQYF,TGTGCCAGCAGCTTAGCGCTAGGGGGAATCCATCTACCAGATACGCAGTATTTT
TRBD1,TRBJ2-7,TRBV27,CATGSGTVYEQYF,TGTGCCACCGGCTCCGGGACAGTTTACGAGCAGTACTTC
TRBD1,TRBJ2-1,TRBV7-6,CASSPGGFEQFF,TGTGCCAGCAGCCCAGGGGGCTTTGAGCAGTTCTTC
.,TRBJ2-1,TRBV27,CASASGQVGGGSSYNEQFF,TGTGCCAGCGCTTCGGGTCAGGTGGGAGGGGGGAGCTCCTACAATGAGCAGTTCTTC
.,TRBJ1-1,TRBV27,CASSLRLGTEAFF,TGTGCCAGCAGTTTAAGGCTAGGGACTGAAGCTTTCTTT